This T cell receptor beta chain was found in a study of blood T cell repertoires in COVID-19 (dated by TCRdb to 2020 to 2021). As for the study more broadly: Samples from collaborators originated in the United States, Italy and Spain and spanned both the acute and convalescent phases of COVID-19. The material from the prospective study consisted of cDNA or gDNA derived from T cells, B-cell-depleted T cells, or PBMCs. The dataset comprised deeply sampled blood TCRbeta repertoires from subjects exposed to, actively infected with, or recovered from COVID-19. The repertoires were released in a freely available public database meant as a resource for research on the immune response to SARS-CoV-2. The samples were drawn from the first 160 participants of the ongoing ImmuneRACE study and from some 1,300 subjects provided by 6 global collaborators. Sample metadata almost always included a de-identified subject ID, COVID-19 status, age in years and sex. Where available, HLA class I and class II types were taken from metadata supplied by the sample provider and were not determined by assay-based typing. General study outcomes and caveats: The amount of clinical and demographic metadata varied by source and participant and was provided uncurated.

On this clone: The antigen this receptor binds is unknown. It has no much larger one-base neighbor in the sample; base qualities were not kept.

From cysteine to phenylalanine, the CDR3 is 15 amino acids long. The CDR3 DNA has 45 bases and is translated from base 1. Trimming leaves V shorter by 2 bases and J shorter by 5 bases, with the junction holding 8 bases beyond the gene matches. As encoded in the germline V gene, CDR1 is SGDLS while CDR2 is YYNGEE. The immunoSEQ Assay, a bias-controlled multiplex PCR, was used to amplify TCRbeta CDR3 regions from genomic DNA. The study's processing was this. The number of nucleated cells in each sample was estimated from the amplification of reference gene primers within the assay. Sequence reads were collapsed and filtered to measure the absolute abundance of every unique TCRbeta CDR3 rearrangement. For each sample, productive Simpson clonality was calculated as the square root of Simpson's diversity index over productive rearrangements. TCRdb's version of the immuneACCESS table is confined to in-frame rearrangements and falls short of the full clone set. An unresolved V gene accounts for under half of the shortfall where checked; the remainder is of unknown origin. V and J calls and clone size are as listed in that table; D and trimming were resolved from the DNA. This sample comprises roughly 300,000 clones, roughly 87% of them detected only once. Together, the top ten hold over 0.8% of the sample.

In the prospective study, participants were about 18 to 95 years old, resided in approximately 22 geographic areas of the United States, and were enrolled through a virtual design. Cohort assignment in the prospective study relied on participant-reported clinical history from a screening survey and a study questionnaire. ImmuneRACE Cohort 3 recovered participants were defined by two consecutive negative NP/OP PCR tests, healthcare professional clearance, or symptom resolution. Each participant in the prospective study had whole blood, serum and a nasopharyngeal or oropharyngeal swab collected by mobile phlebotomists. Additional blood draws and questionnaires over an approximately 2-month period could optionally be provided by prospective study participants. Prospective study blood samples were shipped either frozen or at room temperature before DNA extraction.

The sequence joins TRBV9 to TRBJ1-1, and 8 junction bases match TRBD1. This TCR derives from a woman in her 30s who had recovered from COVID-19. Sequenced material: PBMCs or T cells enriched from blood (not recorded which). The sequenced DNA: TGTGCCAGCAGCGTGGGAGACAGGGGTGGGACTGAAGCTTTCTTT. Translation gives CASSVGDRGGTEAFF.